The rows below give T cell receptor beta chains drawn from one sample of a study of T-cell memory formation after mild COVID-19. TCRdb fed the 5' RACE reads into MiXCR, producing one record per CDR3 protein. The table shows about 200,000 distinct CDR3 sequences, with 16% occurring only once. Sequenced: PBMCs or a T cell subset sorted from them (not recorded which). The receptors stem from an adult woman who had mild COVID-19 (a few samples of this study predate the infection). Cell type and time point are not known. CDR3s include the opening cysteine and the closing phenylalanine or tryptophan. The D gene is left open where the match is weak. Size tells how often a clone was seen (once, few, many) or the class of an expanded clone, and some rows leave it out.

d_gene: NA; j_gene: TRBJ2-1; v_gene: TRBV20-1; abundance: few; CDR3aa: CSASPDSEGSYNEQFF; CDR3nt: TGCAGTGCTAGCCCTGACAGTGAAGGCTCCTACAATGAGCAGTTCTTC
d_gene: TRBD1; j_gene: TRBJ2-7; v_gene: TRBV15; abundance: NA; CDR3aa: CATSSSYRGKGSYEQYF; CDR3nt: TGTGCCACCAGCAGTTCTTACAGGGGCAAGGGCTCCTACGAGCAGTACTTC
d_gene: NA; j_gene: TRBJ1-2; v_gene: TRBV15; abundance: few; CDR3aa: CATSRGIISKANYGYTF; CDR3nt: TGTGCCACCAGCAGAGGAATCATTAGTAAAGCTAACTATGGCTACACCTTC
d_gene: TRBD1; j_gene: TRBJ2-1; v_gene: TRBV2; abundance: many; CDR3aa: CASSEANRGPYNEQFF; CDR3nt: TGTGCCAGCAGTGAAGCGAACAGGGGGCCCTACAATGAGCAGTTCTTC
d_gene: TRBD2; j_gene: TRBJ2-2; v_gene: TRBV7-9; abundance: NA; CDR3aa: CASRSSGRDTGELFF; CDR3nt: TGTGCCAGCAGATCTAGCGGGAGGGACACCGGGGAGCTGTTTTTT
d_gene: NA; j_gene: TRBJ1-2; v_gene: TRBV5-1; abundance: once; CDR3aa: CASSIGPFEEGNGYTF; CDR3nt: TGCGCCAGCAGCATAGGACCCTTCGAGGAGGGGAATGGCTACACCTTC
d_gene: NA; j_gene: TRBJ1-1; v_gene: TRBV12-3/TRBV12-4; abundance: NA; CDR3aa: CASGETLRAFF; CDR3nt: TGTGCCAGCGGGGAGACTCTGCGAGCTTTCTTT
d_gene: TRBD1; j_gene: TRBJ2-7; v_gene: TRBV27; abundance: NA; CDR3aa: CASRSGPGQGFVEQYF; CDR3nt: TGTGCCAGCAGAAGCGGCCCGGGACAGGGGTTCGTCGAGCAGTACTTC
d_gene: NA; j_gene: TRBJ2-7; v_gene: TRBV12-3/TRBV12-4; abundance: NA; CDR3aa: CASSSSSAIQQYF; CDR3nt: TGTGCCAGCAGTTCCTCCTCAGCCATCCAGCAGTACTTC
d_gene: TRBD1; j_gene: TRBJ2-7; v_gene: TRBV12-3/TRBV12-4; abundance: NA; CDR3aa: CASSLLSGQKGSYEQYF; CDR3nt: TGTGCCAGCAGCCTTCTGTCGGGACAGAAGGGCTCCTACGAGCAGTACTTC
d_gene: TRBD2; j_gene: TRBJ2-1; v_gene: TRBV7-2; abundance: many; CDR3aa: CASSRRGGEQFF; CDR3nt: TGTGCCAGCAGCCGTCGGGGGGGTGAGCAGTTCTTC
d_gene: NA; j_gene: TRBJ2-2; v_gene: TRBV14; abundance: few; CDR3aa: CASSPRGTGELFF; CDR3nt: TGTGCCAGCAGCCCCCGGGGGACCGGGGAGCTGTTTTTT
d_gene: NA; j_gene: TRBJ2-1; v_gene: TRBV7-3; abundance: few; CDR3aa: CASSLGTPGGNEQFF; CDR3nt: TGTGCCAGCAGCTTAGGGACTCCAGGGGGTAATGAGCAGTTCTTC
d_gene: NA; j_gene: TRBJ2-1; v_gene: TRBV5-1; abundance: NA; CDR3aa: CASSLRGRSHNEQFF; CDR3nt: TGCGCCAGCAGCTTGAGGGGGAGGAGCCACAATGAGCAGTTCTTC